This T cell receptor (beta chain) emerged from a study of T cell responses to AZD1222 COVID-19 vaccine. The data were produced by immunoSEQ multiplex PCR, yet TCRdb's version contains in-frame clones alone and is incomplete. The sample has 250,000 to 300,000 clones; almost 95% are singletons. As for this clone: Its antigen is as yet unknown.

Study-level findings and limits: Spike-wide vaccine-associated CD4 TCRs dominated at 160-218 and 743-854.

CDR1 is DFQATT, CDR2 SNEGSKA, per germline (reference sequence). The CDR3 is made up of 15 amino acids. V lost 3 bases to trimming and J lost 0 bases, with 13 bases between them. Material: peripheral blood, obtained 28 days after the second AZD1222 dose. The clonotype comes from an adult who received the AZD1222 COVID-19 vaccine. The V call is TRBV20-1, the J call TRBJ2-3; D remains ambiguous. For the CDR3, the DNA is TGCAGTGCTAGTTCCCCGCGTAGTAGCACAGATACGCAGTATTTT. It is translated as CSASSPRSSTDTQYF.